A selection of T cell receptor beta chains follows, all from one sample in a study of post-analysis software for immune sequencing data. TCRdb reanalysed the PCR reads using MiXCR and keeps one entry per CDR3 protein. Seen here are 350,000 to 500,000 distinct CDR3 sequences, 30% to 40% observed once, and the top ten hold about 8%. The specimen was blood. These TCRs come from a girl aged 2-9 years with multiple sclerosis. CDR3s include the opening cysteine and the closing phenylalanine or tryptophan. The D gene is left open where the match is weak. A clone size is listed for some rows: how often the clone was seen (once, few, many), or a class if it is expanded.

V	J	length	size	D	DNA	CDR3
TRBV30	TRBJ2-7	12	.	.	TGTGCCTGGAGTGTACGGGCAGCCGAGCAGTACTTC	CAWSVRAAEQYF
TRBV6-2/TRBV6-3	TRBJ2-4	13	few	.	TGTGCCAGCACGCAGGACGGGAGAGAGCTTCAGTACTTC	CASTQDGRELQYF
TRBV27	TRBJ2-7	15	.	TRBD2	TGTGCCAGCAGTCCCCTCGGCGGGGGTTCCTACGAGCAGTACTTC	CASSPLGGGSYEQYF
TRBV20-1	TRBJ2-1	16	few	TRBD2	TGCAGTGCTAGACCCTTAGCGGGAGTCTGGTACGATGAGCAGTTCTTC	CSARPLAGVWYDEQFF
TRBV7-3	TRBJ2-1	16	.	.	TGTGCCAGCAGCGCAACAGGGAAAACTGGTCTGGATGAGCAGTTCTTC	CASSATGKTGLDEQFF
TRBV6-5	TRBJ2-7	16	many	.	TGTGCCAGCAGTTACAAAGGGAGGCCTGGGTCCTACGAGCAGTACTTC	CASSYKGRPGSYEQYF
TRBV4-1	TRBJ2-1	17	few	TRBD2	TGCGCCAGCAGCCAAGACCCGACTAGCGGGAGTGGGGATGAGCAGTTCTTC	CASSQDPTSGSGDEQFF
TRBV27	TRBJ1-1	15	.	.	TGTGCCAGCAGTTCGCCGACAGCTATGAACACTGAAGCTTTCTTT	CASSSPTAMNTEAFF
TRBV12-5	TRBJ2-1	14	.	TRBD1	TGTGCTAGTGGTTTGGGACAGGGGGACAATGAGCAGTTCTTC	CASGLGQGDNEQFF
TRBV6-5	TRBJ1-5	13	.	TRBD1	TGTGCCAGCAGTAAACAGGGGCCTCAGCCCCAGCATTTT	CASSKQGPQPQHF
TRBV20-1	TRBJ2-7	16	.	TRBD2	TGCAGTGCTATAGGAACTAGCGGCATAAGCTCCTACGAGCAGTACTTC	CSAIGTSGISSYEQYF
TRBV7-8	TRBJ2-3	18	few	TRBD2	TGTGCCAGCAGCTTAGAGCGTCGGAGCGGGAGGGTTACAGATACGCAGTATTTT	CASSLERRSGRVTDTQYF
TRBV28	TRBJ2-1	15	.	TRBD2	TGTGCCAGCAGTTCAGCGGGAGGGCCGTTGCGTGGACAGTTCTTC	CASSSAGGPLRGQFF
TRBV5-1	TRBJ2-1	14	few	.	TGCGCCAGCAGCCTGAGAGGGGGAGGCGATGAGCAGTTCTTC	CASSLRGGGDEQFF
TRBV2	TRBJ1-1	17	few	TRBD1	TGTGCCAGCAGTTCCCTGACAGGGATCATGCGGAACACTGAAGCTTTCTTT	CASSSLTGIMRNTEAFF
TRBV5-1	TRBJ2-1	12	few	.	TGCGCCAGCAGCTTAACAGGGTTTGAGCAGTTCTTC	CASSLTGFEQFF
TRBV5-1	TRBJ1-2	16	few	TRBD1	TGCGCCAGCAGGGTATCGACAGGGATTGGAAACTATGGCTACACCTTC	CASRVSTGIGNYGYTF
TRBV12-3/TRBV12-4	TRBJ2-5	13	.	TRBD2	TGTGCCAGCGGGCGGGGGGGCCAGGAGACCCAGTACTTC	CASGRGGQETQYF
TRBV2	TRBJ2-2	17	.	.	TGTGCCAGCAGAAACCGGGACTCAATAATGAGAACCGGGGAGCTGTTTTTT	CASRNRDSIMRTGELFF
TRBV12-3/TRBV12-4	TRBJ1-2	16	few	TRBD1	TGTGCCAGCACCTCAACCCGGGGGACAGCTTACTCTGGCTACACCTTC	CASTSTRGTAYSGYTF
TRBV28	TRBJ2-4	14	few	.	TGTGCCAGCAGTTTATTTGGGGAACTCGGCATTCAGTACTTC	CASSLFGELGIQYF
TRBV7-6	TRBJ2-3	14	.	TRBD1	TGTGCCAGCAGCGAGGGGGCAGGCACAGATACGCAGTATTTT	CASSEGAGTDTQYF
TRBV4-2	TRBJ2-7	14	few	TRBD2	TGTGCCAGCAGCCATAGCGGGGGTTCCTACGAGCAGTACTTC	CASSHSGGSYEQYF
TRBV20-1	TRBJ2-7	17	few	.	TGCAGTGCTAGAGACTCAAACTGGGGCGGGGACTCCTACGAGCAGTACTTC	CSARDSNWGGDSYEQYF
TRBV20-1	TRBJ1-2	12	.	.	TGCAGTGCTACCGGGGACATTTATGGCTACACCTTC	CSATGDIYGYTF
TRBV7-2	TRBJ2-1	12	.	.	TGTGCCAGCAGCTTCTACTCGTTTGAGCAGTTCTTC	CASSFYSFEQFF
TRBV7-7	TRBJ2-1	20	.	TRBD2	TGTGCTAGCAGCCCAGGGGGGACTAGCGGGAGGGCATACTCCTACAATGAGCAGTTCTTC	CASSPGGTSGRAYSYNEQFF
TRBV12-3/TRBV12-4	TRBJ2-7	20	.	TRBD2	TGTGCCAGCAGTTGGACTAGCGGGAGGACCCACATAGAGGGAACCTACGAGCAGTACTTC	CASSWTSGRTHIEGTYEQYF
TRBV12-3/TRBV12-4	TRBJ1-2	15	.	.	TGTGCCAGCAGTTTAGGCCAGGCAGGCTCTTATGGCTACACCTTC	CASSLGQAGSYGYTF
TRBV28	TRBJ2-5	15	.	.	TGTGCCAGCAATCCGCGGCCAGCGGCGAAAGAGACCCAGTACTTC	CASNPRPAAKETQYF
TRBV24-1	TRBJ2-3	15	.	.	TGTGCCACCAGTGATCAGGGCTTGGGCACAGATACGCAGTATTTT	CATSDQGLGTDTQYF
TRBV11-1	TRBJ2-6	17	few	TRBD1	TGTGCCAGCAGCGGACAGGGAGGAAGCTCTGGGGCCAACGTCCTGACTTTC	CASSGQGGSSGANVLTF
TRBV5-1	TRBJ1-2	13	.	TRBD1	TGCGCCAGCAGCTTCGCCGGACAGGGGGCAAGCACCTTC	CASSFAGQGASTF
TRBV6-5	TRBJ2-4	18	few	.	TGTGCCAGCAGTTACTCGGAATATTTTAGGGCCCAGTGGGACATTCAGTACTTC	CASSYSEYFRAQWDIQYF
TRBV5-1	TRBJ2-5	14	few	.	TGCGCCAGCAGCTTGACGTCTAACCAAGAGACCCAGTACTTC	CASSLTSNQETQYF
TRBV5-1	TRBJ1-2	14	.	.	TGCGCCAGCAGCTTGGGGCAGGGCCCCTATGGCTACACCTTC	CASSLGQGPYGYTF
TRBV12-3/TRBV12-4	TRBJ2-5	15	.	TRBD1	TGTGCCAGCAGTACCCACGGGACAGGGGGGGAGACCCAGTACTTC	CASSTHGTGGETQYF